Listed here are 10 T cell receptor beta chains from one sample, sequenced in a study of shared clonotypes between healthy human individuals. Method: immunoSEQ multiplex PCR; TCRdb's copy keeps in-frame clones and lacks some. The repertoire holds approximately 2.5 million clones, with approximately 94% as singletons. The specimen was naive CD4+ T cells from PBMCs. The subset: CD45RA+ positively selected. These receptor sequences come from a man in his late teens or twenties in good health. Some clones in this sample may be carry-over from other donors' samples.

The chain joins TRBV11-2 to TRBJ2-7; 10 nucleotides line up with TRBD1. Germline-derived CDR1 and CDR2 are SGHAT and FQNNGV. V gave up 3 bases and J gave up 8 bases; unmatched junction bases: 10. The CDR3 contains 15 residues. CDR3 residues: CASSFRQGAWDQQYF. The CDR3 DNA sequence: TGTGCCAGCAGCTTTCGACAGGGGGCTTGGGATCAGCAGTACTTC.

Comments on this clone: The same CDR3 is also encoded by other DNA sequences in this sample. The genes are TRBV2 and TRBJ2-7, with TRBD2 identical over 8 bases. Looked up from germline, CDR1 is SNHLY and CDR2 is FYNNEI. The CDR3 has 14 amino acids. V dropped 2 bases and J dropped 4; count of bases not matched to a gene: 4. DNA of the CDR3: TGTGCCAGCAGTGAACAGGGGACTAGTTACGAGCAGTACTTC. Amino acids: CASSEQGTSYEQYF.

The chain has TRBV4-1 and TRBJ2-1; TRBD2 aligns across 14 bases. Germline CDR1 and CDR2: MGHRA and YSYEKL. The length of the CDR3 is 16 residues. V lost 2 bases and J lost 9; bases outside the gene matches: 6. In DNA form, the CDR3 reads TGCGCCAGCAGCCAACCGACTAGCGGGAGGGCCCGTGAGCAGTTCTTC. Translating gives CASSQPTSGRAREQFF.

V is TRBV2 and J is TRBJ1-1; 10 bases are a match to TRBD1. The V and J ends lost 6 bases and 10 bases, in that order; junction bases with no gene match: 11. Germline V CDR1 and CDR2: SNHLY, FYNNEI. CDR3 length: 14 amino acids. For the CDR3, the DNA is TGTGCCAGCAGGGAGGACAGGGGGGTCGAAACAGCTTTCTTT. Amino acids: CASREDRGVETAFF.

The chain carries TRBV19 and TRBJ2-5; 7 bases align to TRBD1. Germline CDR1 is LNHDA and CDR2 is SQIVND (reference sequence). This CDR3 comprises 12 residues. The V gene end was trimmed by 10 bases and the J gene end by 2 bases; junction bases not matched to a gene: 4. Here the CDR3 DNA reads TGTGCCACCCAACAGGGGCAAGAGACCCAGTACTTC. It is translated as CATQQGQETQYF.

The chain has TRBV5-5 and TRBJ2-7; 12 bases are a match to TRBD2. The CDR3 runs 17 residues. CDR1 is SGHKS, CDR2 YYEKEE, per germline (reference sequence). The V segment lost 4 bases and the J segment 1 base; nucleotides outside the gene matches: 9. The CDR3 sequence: CASSPGLAGFRSYEQYF. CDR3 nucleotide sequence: TGTGCCAGCAGCCCCGGACTAGCGGGATTTCGGTCCTACGAGCAGTACTTC.

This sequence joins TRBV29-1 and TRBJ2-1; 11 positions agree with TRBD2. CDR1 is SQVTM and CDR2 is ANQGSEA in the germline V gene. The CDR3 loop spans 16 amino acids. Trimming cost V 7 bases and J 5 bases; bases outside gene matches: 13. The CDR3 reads CSAITTPGLADNEQFF. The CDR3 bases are TGCAGCGCAATCACCACCCCGGGACTAGCGGACAATGAGCAGTTCTTC.

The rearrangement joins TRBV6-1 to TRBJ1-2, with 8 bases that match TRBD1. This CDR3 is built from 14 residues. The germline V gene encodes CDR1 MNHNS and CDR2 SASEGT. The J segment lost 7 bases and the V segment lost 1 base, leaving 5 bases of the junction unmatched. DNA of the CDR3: TGTGCCAGCAGTGAAGGCACAGGGGGTACTGGCTACACCTTC. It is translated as CASSEGTGGTGYTF.

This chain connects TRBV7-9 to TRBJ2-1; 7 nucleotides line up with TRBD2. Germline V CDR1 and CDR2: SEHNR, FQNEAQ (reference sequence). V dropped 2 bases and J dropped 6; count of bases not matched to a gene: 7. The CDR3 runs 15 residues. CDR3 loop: CASSLFGGRANEQFF. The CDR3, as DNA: TGTGCCAGCAGCTTATTCGGTGGGAGGGCCAATGAGCAGTTCTTC.

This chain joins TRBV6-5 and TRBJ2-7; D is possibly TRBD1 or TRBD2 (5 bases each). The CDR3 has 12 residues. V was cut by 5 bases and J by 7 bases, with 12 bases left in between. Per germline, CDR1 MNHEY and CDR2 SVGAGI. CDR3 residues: CASSEWGGEQYF. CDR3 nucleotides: TGTGCCAGCAGTGAATGGGGCGGGGAGCAGTACTTC.